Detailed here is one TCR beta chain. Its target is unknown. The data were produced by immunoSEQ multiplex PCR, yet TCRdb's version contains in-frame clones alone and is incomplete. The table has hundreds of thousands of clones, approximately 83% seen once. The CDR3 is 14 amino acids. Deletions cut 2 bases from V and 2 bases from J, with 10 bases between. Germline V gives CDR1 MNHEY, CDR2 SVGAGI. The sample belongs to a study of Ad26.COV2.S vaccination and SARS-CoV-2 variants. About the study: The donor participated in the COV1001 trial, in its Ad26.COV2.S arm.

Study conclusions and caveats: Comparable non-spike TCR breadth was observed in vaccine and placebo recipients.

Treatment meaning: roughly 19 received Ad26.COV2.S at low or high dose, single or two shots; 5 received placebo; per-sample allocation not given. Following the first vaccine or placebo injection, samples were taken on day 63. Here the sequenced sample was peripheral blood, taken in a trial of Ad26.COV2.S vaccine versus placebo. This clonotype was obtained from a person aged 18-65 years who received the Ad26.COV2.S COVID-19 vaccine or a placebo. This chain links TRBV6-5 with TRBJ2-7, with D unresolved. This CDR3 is CASSYLKGPYEQYF. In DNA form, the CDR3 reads TGTGCCAGCAGTTACCTCAAGGGCCCCTACGAGCAGTACTTC.